Listed here are 19 T cell receptor beta chains from one sample, sequenced in a study of breast tumors, draining lymph nodes, adjacent tissues. Axillary draining lymph nodes of breast cancer patients supplied the node samples. Each CDR3 protein gets one entry after TCRdb re-called the multiplex PCR reads with MiXCR. The sample has 150,000 to 200,000 distinct CDR3 sequences, approximately 30% seen once. Material for sequencing was axillary lymph node tissue. These receptors came from a female donor with breast cancer. Some clones in this sample may be carry-over from other donors' samples.

This clonotype was counted a few times. The chain couples TRBV6-2 or TRBV6-3 to TRBJ2-2, with D tentatively TRBD1 (6 bases). Trimming took 7 bases from V and 1 from J, leaving 10 bases between them. The CDR3 runs 14 residues. Germline V CDR1 and CDR2: MNHEY, SVGEGT. The DNA for the CDR3 is TGTGCCAGCATACCGGGACAGAACACCGGGGAGCTGTTTTTT. Translated, it gives CASIPGQNTGELFF.

The chain links TRBV20-1 to TRBJ2-7; D tentatively reads TRBD1 or TRBD2 (5 bases each). The CDR3 runs to 14 residues. V lost 1 base and J lost 6, with 16 bases in between. The germline CDR1 and CDR2 sequences are DFQATT and SNEGSKA (reference sequence). The CDR3 loop is CSARGDGSPSEQYF. The CDR3 nucleotides are TGCAGTGCTAGAGGGGACGGTAGCCCCTCCGAGCAGTACTTC.

A remark on this clonotype: In this CDR3 the conserved last residue, phenylalanine or tryptophan, is missing, so a read error is likely. The chain recombines TRBV6-5 with TRBJ1-1; D unresolved. Trimming cost V 8 bases and J 5 bases, with 18 bases left between them. The CDR3 is made up of 14 amino acids. Germline lookup yields CDR1 MNHEY and CDR2 SVGAGI. CDR3 residues: CASFYGPSGTEAFL. Here the CDR3 DNA reads TGTGCCAGCTTTTACGGTCCCTCGGGAACTGAAGCTTTCCTT.

This clonotype showed up many times. The rearrangement joins TRBV11-1 to TRBJ2-3, with 11 positions matching TRBD2. This CDR3 contains 17 residues. Germline V lookup: CDR1 SGHAT, CDR2 FQDESV (reference sequence). V shed 5 bases, J shed 4 bases, and the junction held 11 bases outside the gene matches. The CDR3 loop reads CASSPVVAGGFPDTQYF. DNA for the CDR3: TGTGCCAGCAGCCCCGTAGTAGCGGGGGGGTTCCCAGATACGCAGTATTTT.

This clonotype came up many times. The rearrangement links TRBV15 to TRBJ1-2; TRBD1 is a possible D gene (5 bases). This CDR3 contains 14 residues. The V end lost 5 bases, the J end lost 4 bases, and 14 bases lay between the germline ends. Germline CDR1 reads LNHNV; CDR2 reads YYDKDF (reference sequence). For the CDR3, the DNA is TGTGCCACCAGCCAAACAGGACTTGGCTATGGCTACACCTTC. Its translation: CATSQTGLGYGYTF.

This clonotype appeared a few times. This chain links TRBV6-6 with TRBJ1-5, with 7 positions matching TRBD1. V lost 5 bases, J lost 3 bases, and 7 bases stayed unmatched. This CDR3 is built from 15 residues. Germline values: CDR1 MNHNY, CDR2 SVGAGI (reference sequence). CDR3: CASSHQTGFNQPQHF. CDR3 nucleotide sequence: TGTGCCAGCAGTCACCAGACAGGGTTCAATCAGCCCCAGCATTTT.

Many counts were recorded for this clonotype. The chain joins TRBV7-2 to TRBJ2-3, with a weak D call TRBD2 (6 bases). The CDR3 sequence is 13 residues long. V was cut by 10 bases and J by 3 bases, with 14 bases left in between. Germline assignment: CDR1 SGHTA and CDR2 FQGNSA. CDR3 nucleotide sequence: TGTGCCACGGGGACTCCCCCAACAGATACGCAGTATTTT. It translates to CATGTPPTDTQYF.

The chain is built from TRBV2 and TRBJ1-6; no definite D call. The CDR3 consists of 8 residues. V lost 5 bases, J lost 14 bases, and 1 base lay in between. CDR1 and CDR2 from the germline V gene are SNHLY and FYNNEI. In nucleotides, the CDR3 is TGTGCCAGCAGTACCCTCCACTTT. It translates to CASSTLHF.

Points on this clonotype: This could be a read error, since a much larger clone is one nucleotide away. V and J are TRBV7-2 and TRBJ1-2; tentative D call: TRBD1 (5 bases). From germline, CDR1 is SGHTA and CDR2 FQGNSA. The CDR3 covers 15 residues. CDR3 DNA sequence: TGTGCCAGCAGCTTAGCGGGGACCGGGTTTTATGGCTACCCCTTC. It encodes CASSLAGTGFYGYPF.

There are a few counts of this clonotype. The chain carries TRBV2 and TRBJ1-1; unclear D gene. This CDR3 has 15 residues. The V and J ends lost 1 base and 4 bases respectively, with 13 bases between them. Looked up from germline, CDR1 is SNHLY and CDR2 is FYNNEI. CDR3: CASSEVRSASTEAFF. Written as DNA, the CDR3 is TGTGCCAGCAGTGAAGTCAGGTCGGCGAGCACTGAAGCTTTCTTT.

This clonotype has just one count. The chain joins TRBV7-9 to TRBJ2-1; tentative D call: TRBD1 (6 bases). The germline V gene encodes CDR1 SEHNR and CDR2 FQNEAQ (reference sequence). Trimming stripped 7 bases from V and 15 bases from J, with 25 bases between. The CDR3 is made up of 14 amino acids. CDR3 in amino acids: CASNPPPGTRRTFF. The CDR3 bases are TGTGCCAGCAACCCACCCCCCGGGACACGGCGTACGTTCTTC.

The genes are TRBV30 and TRBJ1-5, with D unclear. The CDR3 runs to 17 residues. V was cut by 1 base and J by 6 bases, with 22 bases left in between. Germline V gene lookup returns CDR1 GTSNPN and CDR2 SVGIG (reference sequence). The CDR3 nucleotides are TGTGCCTGGAGTGCCGGGAGGGTCGGAGGACCGGGTCAGCCCCAGCATTTT. Translation: CAWSAGRVGGPGQPQHF. Using reference TRBV30 and TRBJ1-5 for the parts outside the CDR3, the full variable domain is SQTIHQWPATLVQPVGSPLSLECTVEGTSNPNLYWYRQAAGRGLQLLFYSVGIGQISSEVPQNLSASRPQDRQFILSSKKLLLSDSGFYLCAWSAGRVGGPGQPQHFGDGTRLSIL.

The genes are TRBV3-1 and TRBJ2-1; 8 bases agree with TRBD2. V was pared by 3 bases and J by 7 bases, with 11 bases of the junction left unmatched. CDR1 LGHDT and CDR2 YNNKEL come from the germline V gene (reference sequence). The CDR3 is 16 residues long. This CDR3 reads CASSQYSGTSVNEQFF. For the CDR3, the DNA is TGTGCCAGCAGCCAGTATTCCGGGACTAGTGTTAATGAGCAGTTCTTC.

The rearrangement joins TRBV15 to TRBJ1-1; D is undetermined. CDR1 and CDR2 (germline): LNHNV, YYDKDF (reference sequence). The CDR3 totals 13 residues. V lost 9 bases, J lost 0 bases, and 11 bases lay in between. CDR3 DNA sequence: TGTGCCACTTACAGCACCTTGAACACTGAAGCTTTCTTT. Translated: CATYSTLNTEAFF. Based on the CDR3 plus reference TRBV15 and TRBJ1-1, the full variable domain is DAMVIQNPRYQVTQFGKPVTLSCSQTLNHNVMYWYQQKSSQAPKLLFHYYDKDFNNEADTPDNFQSRRPNTSFCFLDIRSPGLGDTAMYLCATYSTLNTEAFFGQGTRLTVV.

This clonotype was counted at least ten times. V gene TRBV6-2 or TRBV6-3 combines with J gene TRBJ1-4; 8 bases line up with TRBD1. Germline loops: CDR1 MNHEY, CDR2 SVGEGT. This CDR3 is built from 14 residues. Trimming took 6 bases from V and 8 from J; bases not matched to a gene: 8. The CDR3 DNA sequence: TGTGCCAGCAGATCAGGGGGCGGTGGGGAAAAACTGTTTTTT. Its protein product is CASRSGGGGEKLFF.

V gene TRBV12-3 or TRBV12-4 combines with J gene TRBJ2-1; 9 bases agree with TRBD2. The junction had 16 bases not matched to a gene; V was cut back by 8 bases and J by 8 bases. The CDR3 covers 16 residues. The CDR3: CASCSRGTSRWDEQFF. The CDR3 DNA is TGTGCCAGCTGTTCTAGGGGGACTAGCCGCTGGGATGAGCAGTTCTTC.

This clonotype was seen repeatedly, ten times or more. The chain has TRBV7-9 and TRBJ2-1, with D perhaps being TRBD1 or TRBD2 (5 bases each). The germline V gene has CDR1 SEHNR and CDR2 FQNEAQ (reference sequence). The CDR3 is 16 amino acids. With 4 bases removed from V and 8 bases from J, the gap between germline ends came to 21 bases. The CDR3 region has the DNA TGTGCCAGCAGCTCCAGACGGGGCGGGTCTTCGGATGAGCAGTTCTTC. Translated, it gives CASSSRRGGSSDEQFF.

The chain carries TRBV11-1 and TRBJ2-2; TRBD1 might be the D (5 bases). This CDR3 has 15 amino acids. The germline V and J ends were trimmed by 5 bases and 4 bases, with 14 bases remaining between them. Per germline, CDR1 SGHAT and CDR2 FQDESV (reference sequence). The CDR3 DNA sequence: TGTGCCAGCAGCAAACCTGGGGCCGCCACCGGGGAGCTGTTTTTT. Translation gives CASSKPGAATGELFF. The full variable domain, completed using reference TRBV11-1 and TRBJ2-2, is EAEVAQSPRYKITEKSQAVAFWCDPISGHATLYWYRQILGQGPELLVQFQDESVVDDSQLPKDRFSAERLKGVDSTLKIQPAELGDSAMYLCASSKPGAATGELFFGEGSRLTVL.

This chain uses TRBV6-2 or TRBV6-3 with TRBJ2-1; 10 bases agree with TRBD2. Losses at the gene ends were 2 bases for V and 0 bases for J; bases not matched to a gene: 4. The CDR3 totals 17 residues. Germline lookup yields CDR1 MNHEY and CDR2 SVGEGT. Written as DNA, the CDR3 is TGTGCCAGCAGTTACCACAAGCGGGGGGGCTCCTACAATGAGCAGTTCTTC. As protein: CASSYHKRGGSYNEQFF.